This TCR beta chain derives from a study of T cell responses to AZD1222 COVID-19 vaccine. Study-level findings and limits: Dominant at 160-218 and 743-854, vaccine-associated CD4 TCRs also spanned spike. Targeting of unmutated variant regions was reportedly seen in nearly half of spike-specific TCRs. Scientists sampled the repertoires only once the peak T cell response had passed.

The CDR3 is 16 residues long. The germline V gene encodes CDR1 SGHAT and CDR2 FQNNGV. Unmatched junction bases numbered 12, after V lost 5 bases and J lost 9 bases. In regard to this clone: What it binds is unknown.

TCRdb keeps only in-frame clones here, not all; method: immunoSEQ multiplex PCR. The sample has some 180,000 clones; around 90% are singletons. The J gene is TRBJ1-6, the V gene TRBV11-2, with 8 bases lining up with TRBD1. The TCR sequence derives from an adult who received the AZD1222 COVID-19 vaccine. Material: peripheral blood, obtained 28 days after the second AZD1222 dose. The CDR3 nucleotides read TGTGCCAGCAGCACGATCTCAGGGGGCTTTGGTTCACCCCTCCACTTT. It encodes CASSTISGGFGSPLHF.